The present entry profiles one T cell receptor (beta chain) with its context. Its antigen is unknown. The data were obtained in a study of OX40 agonist ivuxolimab in advanced cancers. Study background: Ivuxolimab is an agonistic anti-OX40 (CD134) antibody, and patients were treated with it. Regarding the study as a whole: At 0.1 to 3.0 mg/kg and by week 6, CD4+ and CD8+ T cells in the blood had expanded clonally.

Using immunoSEQ multiplex PCR, the repertoire was profiled, and TCRdb retains in-frame clones only, with some absent. The sample contains 26,000 or so clones, roughly 89% of which appear only once. This CDR3 has 15 amino acids. Germline V CDR1 and CDR2: LGHNA, YSLEER. After removal of 2 bases from V and 2 bases from J, the junction contained 3 bases not matched to a gene. The receptor comes from an adult with an advanced solid tumor such as melanoma, head and neck, liver or kidney cancer. The J gene is TRBJ1-3, the V gene TRBV4-3, with 7 bases identical to TRBD1. Sequenced material: CD4+ or CD8+ T cells sorted from blood, taken in a trial of the OX40 agonist ivuxolimab. CDR3 in amino acids: CASSQNQGAGNTIYF. In DNA, the CDR3 is TGCGCCAGCAGCCAAAATCAGGGGGCTGGAAACACCATATATTTT.